This is a list of T cell receptor beta chains from one sample in a study of T cells in Graves' hyperthyroidism and ophthalmopathy. TCRdb reanalysed the multiplex PCR reads using MiXCR and keeps one entry per CDR3 protein. The table has 300,000 to 450,000 distinct CDR3 sequences, around an eighth seen once. The sample taken for sequencing was blood. The receptor source for this set is a man aged 25-45 years with Graves' hyperthyroidism that later progressed to Graves' ophthalmopathy. CDR3s include the opening cysteine and the closing phenylalanine or tryptophan. D genes are given only for firm matches. The size of a clone is reported for some rows only, either as once, few or many, or as a class for expanded clones.

- | TRBJ2-1 | many | TRBV9 | CASSVGGTTYNEQFF | TGTGCCAGCAGCGTAGGGGGCACGACTTACAATGAGCAGTTCTTC
TRBD1 | TRBJ1-2 | - | TRBV6-2/TRBV6-3 | CASSPISQGALTYYGYTF | TGTGCCAGCAGTCCAATATCCCAGGGGGCGCTTACATACTATGGCTACACCTTC
TRBD1 | TRBJ1-5 | few | TRBV12-5 | CASGSSGDRFGQPQHF | TGTGCTAGTGGTTCGAGCGGGGACAGGTTCGGTCAGCCCCAGCATTTT
TRBD2 | TRBJ2-1 | - | TRBV6-1 | CASSERTSGRSSYNEQFF | TGTGCCAGCAGTGAAAGGACTAGCGGGCGGAGCTCCTACAATGAGCAGTTCTTC
TRBD1 | TRBJ1-1 | - | TRBV4-2 | CASSQDPDRGRGDTEAFF | TGTGCCAGCAGCCAGGATCCTGACAGGGGGCGTGGGGACACTGAAGCTTTCTTT
- | TRBJ2-3 | - | TRBV27 | CASSQRGSTGTQYF | TGTGCCAGCAGCCAGAGGGGCAGCACAGGTACGCAGTATTTT
TRBD1 | TRBJ2-7 | - | TRBV7-9 | CASSLADRGLHSYEQYF | TGTGCCAGCAGCTTAGCGGACAGGGGGCTTCATTCATACGAGCAGTACTTC
- | TRBJ2-1 | few | TRBV6-5 | CASSYLETTGSSYNEQFF | TGTGCCAGCAGTTACCTAGAAACGACGGGGAGCTCCTACAATGAGCAGTTCTTC
TRBD1 | TRBJ1-6 | many | TRBV7-2 | CASSPRTGGSPLHF | TGTGCCAGCAGCCCCCGGACAGGTGGCTCACCCCTCCACTTT
TRBD2 | TRBJ2-1 | - | TRBV11-3 | CASTPRGLAGDGQFF | TGTGCCAGCACCCCGAGGGGACTAGCGGGTGACGGGCAGTTCTTC
- | TRBJ1-2 | many | TRBV11-2 | CASSLFNGGLYGYTF | TGTGCCAGCAGCTTATTCAACGGGGGACTCTATGGCTACACCTTC
- | TRBJ1-4 | - | TRBV25-1 | CASSEAVNEKLFF | TGTGCCAGCAGTGAGGCAGTTAATGAAAAACTGTTTTTT
TRBD1 | TRBJ2-7 | many | TRBV7-9 | CASSPPRTGNYEQYF | TGTGCCAGCAGCCCACCCCGGACAGGGAACTACGAGCAGTACTTC
- | TRBJ1-1 | many | TRBV30 | CAWSQGFTEAFF | TGTGCCTGGAGCCAGGGTTTCACTGAAGCTTTCTTT
TRBD1 | TRBJ1-3 | many | TRBV7-2 | CASSFQQGNTIYF | TGTGCCAGCAGCTTCCAACAGGGGAACACCATATATTTT
TRBD2 | TRBJ2-3 | - | TRBV6-2/TRBV6-3 | CASSYPAGGPTDTQYF | TGTGCCAGCAGTTACCCAGCGGGGGGGCCCACAGATACGCAGTATTTT
TRBD1 | TRBJ1-1 | few | TRBV20-1 | CSASQGANTEAFF | TGCAGTGCTAGCCAGGGGGCGAACACTGAAGCTTTCTTT